Listed here are 29 T cell receptor beta chains from one sample, sequenced in a study of beta chain features in type 1 diabetes. cDNA synthesis used the whole RNA isolate, giving expressed TCRB sequences. Libraries were prepared by immunoSEQ multiplex PCR; TCRdb keeps only in-frame clonotypes and omits some of them. The sample contains roughly 25,000 clones, over 60% of which appear only once. Sequenced material: Tregs from blood. All receptors come from a woman in her thirties or forties in good health.

This clone has just a few counts. This chain connects TRBV6-5 to TRBJ2-1, with 14 bases that match TRBD2. The V and J ends lost 10 bases and 13 bases, in that order; junction bases with no gene match: 9. Germline V gene data show CDR1 as MNHEY and CDR2 as SVGAGI. The CDR3 is 13 residues long. The CDR3 loop is CAITLTSGGEQFF. CDR3 sequence (DNA): TGTGCCATCACTCTGACTAGCGGGGGGGAACAGTTCTTC.

The chain employs TRBV10-2 and TRBJ1-6; TRBD1 matches at 10 bases. The V segment lost 5 bases and the J segment 6 bases; nucleotides outside the gene matches: 4. This CDR3 region has 15 residues. The germline V gene encodes CDR1 WSHSY and CDR2 SAAADI. The CDR3, as DNA: TGCGCCAGCAGTCTGTGGGACAGGGGTAATTCACCCCTCCACTTT. Amino acids: CASSLWDRGNSPLHF.

This clone was seen more than once but under ten times. The chain is built from TRBV2 and TRBJ2-1; 8 bases are a match to TRBD2. Looked up from germline, CDR1 is SNHLY and CDR2 is FYNNEI. V dropped 6 bases and J dropped 8; count of bases not matched to a gene: 12. This CDR3 has 15 residues. CDR3 DNA: TGTGCCAGCAGCGGCGGTGCTAGCGGGTTCCATGAGCAGTTCTTC. This gives the protein CASSGGASGFHEQFF.

This clone occurred a few times. This rearrangement joins TRBV7-2 to TRBJ2-3; 8 positions agree with TRBD2. The germline V gene encodes CDR1 SGHTA and CDR2 FQGNSA. The CDR3 is 16 residues long. With 1 base clipped from V and 1 base from J, the junction kept 4 bases outside the gene matches. CDR3 residues: CASSLVGRGGTDTQYF. Here the CDR3 DNA reads TGTGCCAGCAGCTTAGTTGGGCGGGGGGGCACAGATACGCAGTATTTT.

This clone occurred a few times. This chain connects TRBV10-3 to TRBJ1-5; D is ambiguous. V dropped 6 bases and J dropped 5 bases, with 11 bases sitting between them. Looked up from germline, CDR1 is ENHRY and CDR2 is SYGVKD. This CDR3 has 13 amino acids. The CDR3 coding sequence is TGTGCCATCAGCCCCGGCGGTTATCAGCCCCAGCATTTT. Amino acid sequence: CAISPGGYQPQHF.

The rearrangement links TRBV27 to TRBJ1-5, with D perhaps matching TRBD1 (6 bases). The CDR3 runs 16 residues. Trimming pared 5 bases from V and 1 base from J, leaving 15 bases between. CDR1 is MNHEY, CDR2 SMNVEV, per germline (reference sequence). CDR3 in DNA: TGTGCCAGCAGTCCTAAGGACAGAAGAAGCAATCAGCCCCAGCATTTT. This translates into CASSPKDRRSNQPQHF.

In nucleotides, the CDR3 is TGTGCCAGCAGCGTACGGCTAGCGCTAAGCACAGATACGCAGTATTTT. As protein: CASSVRLALSTDTQYF. The chain combines TRBV9 with TRBJ2-3, with a weak D call TRBD2 (6 bases). Trimming cost V 1 base and J 0 bases, with 12 bases left between them. The CDR3 extends over 16 amino acids. Germline V gene data show CDR1 as SGDLS and CDR2 as YYNGEE.

This chain links TRBV4-1 with TRBJ2-1, with 9 bases fitting TRBD2. The CDR3 covers 16 residues. V shed 2 bases and J 3 bases; nucleotides not matched to a gene: 5. Germline V gives CDR1 MGHRA, CDR2 YSYEKL. The CDR3: CASSQSGGRNYNEQFF. Written as DNA, the CDR3 is TGCGCCAGCAGCCAAAGCGGGGGGCGAAACTACAATGAGCAGTTCTTC.

The rearrangement uses TRBV18 and TRBJ2-7; D may be TRBD2 (5 bases). The CDR3 sequence is 15 residues long. Per germline, CDR1 KGHSH and CDR2 LQKENI. Trimming shortened V by 3 bases and J by 6 bases, and 18 bases separated the two germline ends. CDR3 nucleotide sequence: TGTGCCAGCTCACCCTCCTCGGACGGGGTCGTCGAGCAGTACTTC. Protein sequence: CASSPSSDGVVEQYF.

The genes are TRBV11-2 and TRBJ1-2; the match to TRBD1 covers 8 bases. Germline CDR1 is SGHAT and CDR2 is FQNNGV. The CDR3 length is 15 residues. The junction had 6 bases not matched to a gene; V was cut back by 2 bases and J by 4 bases. The CDR3 is CASSLKAGGGYGYTF. CDR3 nucleotides: TGTGCCAGCAGCTTAAAGGCAGGGGGCGGCTATGGCTACACCTTC.

The rearrangement links TRBV19 to TRBJ1-1; 7 nucleotides agree with TRBD1. CDR3 length: 14 amino acids. CDR1 is LNHDA and CDR2 is SQIVND in the germline V gene (reference sequence). Losses at the gene ends were 7 bases for V and 2 bases for J; bases not matched to a gene: 7. CDR3 region: CASIQGQANTEAFF. The CDR3, as DNA: TGTGCCAGTATCCAAGGACAGGCAAACACTGAAGCTTTCTTT.

The V and J genes are TRBV6-5 and TRBJ2-1; 9 bases fit TRBD1. The length of the CDR3 is 15 residues. With V trimmed by 6 bases and J by 3 bases, 6 bases remained unmatched. Germline V gene data show CDR1 as MNHEY and CDR2 as SVGAGI. CDR3 in amino acids: CASREPGQGYNEQFF. As DNA, the CDR3 is TGTGCCAGCAGAGAACCGGGACAGGGCTACAATGAGCAGTTCTTC.

This chain joins TRBV7-8 and TRBJ2-5, with D maybe TRBD2 (7 bases). The germline gives CDR1 SGHVS, CDR2 FQNEAQ. This CDR3 spans 15 amino acids. Deletions cut 4 bases from V and 5 bases from J, with 17 bases between. The CDR3 protein is CASSSSGGLGETQYF. DNA for the CDR3: TGTGCCAGCAGCTCCTCCGGGGGGCTTGGGGAGACCCAGTACTTC. Based on the CDR3 plus reference TRBV7-8 and TRBJ2-5, the full variable domain is GAGVSQSPRYKVAKRGQDVALRCDPISGHVSLFWYQQALGQGPEFLTYFQNEAQLDKSGLPSDRFFAERPEGSVSTLKIQRTQQEDSAVYLCASSSSGGLGETQYFGPGTRLLVL.

The V call is TRBV6-5, the J call TRBJ2-5; TRBD2 matches at 14 bases. This CDR3 comprises 12 residues. Germline loops: CDR1 MNHEY, CDR2 SVGAGI. V was pared by 5 bases and J by 13 bases, with 3 bases of the junction left unmatched. CDR3 coding DNA: TGTGCCAGCAGTCATGGACTAGCGGGAGGGTACTTC. Encoded protein: CASSHGLAGGYF.

The chain carries TRBV19 and TRBJ2-3; 11 nucleotides agree with TRBD1. V trimming: 5 bases; J trimming: 1 base; junction bases outside the gene matches: 5. The CDR3 is made up of 16 amino acids. CDR1 and CDR2 from the germline V gene are LNHDA and SQIVND (reference sequence). Here the CDR3 reads CASSRRGQGGTDTQYF. CDR3 DNA: TGTGCCAGTAGTCGCCGGGGACAGGGGGGCACAGATACGCAGTATTTT.

The chain employs TRBV7-2 and TRBJ1-2; 8 bases agree with TRBD1. CDR3 length: 15 amino acids. Germline loops: CDR1 SGHTA, CDR2 FQGNSA. V trimming: 4 bases; J trimming: 4 bases; junction bases outside the gene matches: 8. The CDR3 DNA reads TGTGCCAGCAGCTCGTCCAGGGGGCGCATCTATGGCTACACCTTC. Translation gives CASSSSRGRIYGYTF. The complete variable domain, with remaining parts taken from reference TRBV7-2 and TRBJ1-2, reads GAGVSQSPSNKVTEKGKDVELRCDPISGHTALYWYRQSLGQGLEFLIYFQGNSAPDKSGLPSDRFSAERTGGSVSTLTIQRTQQEDSAVYLCASSSSRGRIYGYTFGSGTRLTVV.

The V call is TRBV2, the J call TRBJ2-3; D is uncertain. With 7 bases removed from V and 6 bases from J, the gap between germline ends came to 14 bases. CDR1 and CDR2 from the germline V gene are SNHLY and FYNNEI. The CDR3 has 13 residues. CDR3 sequence reads: CASNRVLRDTQYF. Written as DNA, the CDR3 is TGTGCCAGCAACCGGGTTCTCCGGGATACGCAGTATTTT.

J is TRBJ2-3 and V is TRBV5-6; 11 bases are shared with TRBD2. The CDR3 totals 16 residues. The V segment lost 6 bases and the J segment 1 base; nucleotides outside the gene matches: 7. CDR1 is SGHDT and CDR2 is YYEEEE in the germline V gene. CDR3 region: CASTAGLAGRTDTQYF. In DNA form, the CDR3 reads TGTGCCAGCACCGCCGGACTAGCGGGCCGCACAGATACGCAGTATTTT.

There are a few counts of this clone. The chain is built from TRBV19 and TRBJ2-5; 8 bases match TRBD1. There are 13 residues in the CDR3. Germline loops: CDR1 LNHDA, CDR2 SQIVND (reference sequence). Trimming took 8 bases from V and 0 from J; bases not matched to a gene: 2. CDR3 DNA: TGTGCCAGTGGGACAGGCTACCAAGAGACCCAGTACTTC. Translating it yields CASGTGYQETQYF.

A single count supports this clone. The genes are TRBV29-1 and TRBJ1-4, with 11 bases fitting TRBD1. Germline V gene data show CDR1 as SQVTM and CDR2 as ANQGSEA. This CDR3 has 13 amino acids. Unmatched junction bases numbered 5, after V lost 7 bases and J lost 7 bases. The CDR3 sequence is CSAGQGAAEKLFF. CDR3 nucleotides: TGCAGCGCCGGACAGGGGGCGGCTGAAAAACTGTTTTTT.

The J gene is TRBJ2-1, the V gene TRBV2; D possibly corresponds to TRBD2 (5 bases). Per germline, CDR1 SNHLY and CDR2 FYNNEI. The CDR3 has 12 residues. V lost 9 bases and J lost 4, with 10 bases in between. CDR3 sequence: CARDSSYNEQFF. The CDR3 DNA reads as TGTGCCAGGGACTCCAGTTACAATGAGCAGTTCTTC.

V is TRBV6-5 and J is TRBJ2-3, with 7 bases fitting TRBD2. Germline CDR1 MNHEY, CDR2 SVGAGI. The CDR3 has 13 residues. With V trimmed by 10 bases and J by 3 bases, 7 bases remained unmatched. DNA for the CDR3: TGTGCCACCGAGGGAGGGGCTACAGATACGCAGTATTTT. It translates to CATEGGATDTQYF.

The V and J genes are TRBV7-8 and TRBJ1-6; D is unresolved. With 4 bases removed from V and 6 bases from J, the gap between germline ends came to 16 bases. CDR1 and CDR2 (germline): SGHVS, FQNEAQ. The CDR3 has 16 residues. The DNA of the CDR3 is TGTGCCAGCAGCTCCCCCGGCGGGAGGGCTAATTCACCCCTCCACTTT. It translates to CASSSPGGRANSPLHF.

V gene TRBV7-2 combines with J gene TRBJ2-3; D is undetermined. Germline lookup yields CDR1 SGHTA and CDR2 FQGNSA. The CDR3 consists of 12 residues. The V end was cut by 0 bases, the J end by 7 bases, with 5 bases between. The CDR3 sequence is CASSLARNTQYF. The CDR3 DNA reads TGTGCCAGCAGCTTAGCCAGGAATACGCAGTATTTT.

The table lists this clone with a few counts. This chain connects TRBV7-9 to TRBJ2-1; 9 bases are shared with TRBD2. Germline lookup yields CDR1 SEHNR and CDR2 FQNEAQ (reference sequence). The CDR3 runs to 15 residues. Trimming cost V 4 bases and J 8 bases; bases outside gene matches: 9. The CDR3 here is CASSSTGLAVYEQFF. The CDR3 DNA is TGTGCCAGCAGCTCCACGGGACTAGCCGTCTATGAGCAGTTCTTC.

The rearrangement links TRBV2 to TRBJ2-7, with 11 nucleotides matching TRBD2. The germline V gene has CDR1 SNHLY and CDR2 FYNNEI. The V segment lost 3 bases and the J segment 6 bases; nucleotides outside the gene matches: 4. This CDR3 comprises 14 residues. CDR3 DNA: TGTGCCAGCAGTGATTTGACTAGCGGGGTCGAGCAGTACTTC. Translated, it gives CASSDLTSGVEQYF.

The rearrangement links TRBV20-1 to TRBJ1-2, with a possible D match to TRBD1 (6 bases). The CDR3 has 11 amino acids. CDR1 DFQATT and CDR2 SNEGSKA come from the germline V gene (reference sequence). Trimming took 5 bases from V and 6 from J, leaving 10 bases between them. The CDR3 DNA reads TGCAGTGCTCGGGGGGGGCATGGCTACACCTTC. Translation: CSARGGHGYTF.

V is TRBV7-9 and J is TRBJ2-5, with 7 bases lining up with TRBD1. The CDR3 covers 15 residues. Trimming at V came to 0 bases and at J to 5 bases, leaving 6 bases not matched to a gene. Germline CDR1 reads SEHNR; CDR2 reads FQNEAQ (reference sequence). The CDR3 DNA sequence: TGTGCCAGCAGCTTAGCGACAGGGCATCGGGAGACCCAGTACTTC. It translates to CASSLATGHRETQYF.

As DNA, the CDR3 is TGTGCCAGCTCAACGGACAGATTATATAATTCACCCCTCCACTTT. Translation: CASSTDRLYNSPLHF. This rearrangement joins TRBV18 to TRBJ1-6, with D tentatively TRBD1 (6 bases). The CDR3 is 15 amino acids. V was clipped by 5 bases and J by 4 bases, with 12 bases between them. Germline V gene lookup returns CDR1 KGHSH and CDR2 LQKENI.